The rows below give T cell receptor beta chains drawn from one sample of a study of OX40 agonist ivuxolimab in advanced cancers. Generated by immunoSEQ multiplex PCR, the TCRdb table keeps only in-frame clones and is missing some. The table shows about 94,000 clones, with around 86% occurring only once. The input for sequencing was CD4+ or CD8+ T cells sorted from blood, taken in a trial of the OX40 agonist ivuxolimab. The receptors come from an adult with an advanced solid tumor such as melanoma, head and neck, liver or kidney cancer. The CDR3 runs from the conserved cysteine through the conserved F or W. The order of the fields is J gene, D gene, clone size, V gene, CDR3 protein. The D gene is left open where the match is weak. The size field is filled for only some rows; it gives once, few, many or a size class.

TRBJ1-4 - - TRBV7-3 CASNGGSEAANEKLFF
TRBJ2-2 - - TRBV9 CASSVEGLRTGELFF
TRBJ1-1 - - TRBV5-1 CASTGDLNTEAFF
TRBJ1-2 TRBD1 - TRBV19 CASNMGQGVNYGYTF
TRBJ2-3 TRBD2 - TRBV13 CASSHTRGGGGTDTQYF
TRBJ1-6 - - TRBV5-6 CASSRDTNNSPLHF
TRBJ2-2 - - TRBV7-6 CASSFDRKNTGELFF
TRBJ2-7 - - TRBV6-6 CASSPQRQDSVMYF
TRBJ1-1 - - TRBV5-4 CASSLEVRNTEAFF
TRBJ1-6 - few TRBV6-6 CASSYWGRSSPLHF
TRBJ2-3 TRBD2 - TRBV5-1 CASSWASGGALPDTQYF
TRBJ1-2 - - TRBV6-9 CASSRQAGYGYTF
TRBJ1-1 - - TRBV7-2 CASSLQVNTEAFF
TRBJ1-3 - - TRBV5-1 CASSFGGFGNTIYF
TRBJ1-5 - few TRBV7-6 CASSLVGGSNQPQHF
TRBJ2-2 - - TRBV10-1 CASRLGSGNTGELFF
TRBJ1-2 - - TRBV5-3 CARSFKRINYGYTF
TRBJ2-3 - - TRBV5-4 CASSLVQSTDTQYF
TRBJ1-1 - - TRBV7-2 CASSLALRPGWGTEAFF
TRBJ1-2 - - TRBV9 CASSAQDQGNYGYTF
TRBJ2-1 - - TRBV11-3 CASSLESHEQFF
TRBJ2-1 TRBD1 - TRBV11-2 CASSADRVGQFF
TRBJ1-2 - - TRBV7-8 CASSPGHSYGYTF
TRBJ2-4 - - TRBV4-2 CASSQDKGYIQYF
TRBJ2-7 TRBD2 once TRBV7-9 CASSLGLAGASSYEQYF
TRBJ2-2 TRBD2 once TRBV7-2 CASSSWTSGRNTGELFF
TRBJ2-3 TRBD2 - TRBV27 CASSFIAGESTDTQYF
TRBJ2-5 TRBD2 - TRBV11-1 CASSLEGTSPHFAQYF
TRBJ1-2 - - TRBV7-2 CASSLGQTNYGYTF
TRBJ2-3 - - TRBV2 CASSGATPSTDTQYF